This T cell receptor beta chain was obtained from a study of beta chain features in type 1 diabetes. Points from the study as a whole: Among type 1 diabetes patients, VDJ junctions had fewer insertions and more deletions. Possible PCR preference for shorter templates applied equally to patients and controls. Sequencing the cDNA could make cells with high TCR expression show up more than they should.

Expressed TCRB transcripts were sequenced after all isolated RNA was converted to cDNA. TCRdb keeps only in-frame clones here, not all; method: immunoSEQ multiplex PCR. The sample yields about 44,000 clones, just over 50% seen once. The germline CDR1 and CDR2 sequences are ENHRY and SYGVKD. The CDR3 consists of 15 residues. Deletions cut 0 bases from V and 5 bases from J, with 11 bases between. In all sorted populations, purity surpassed 98%. Concerning this clone: Its antigen is not identified.

V gene TRBV10-3 combines with J gene TRBJ2-1; D is possibly TRBD2 (7 bases). Sequenced: Tregs from blood. The sequence was obtained from a young woman in good health. This CDR3 is CAISESGGGHNEQFF. DNA of the CDR3: TGTGCCATCAGTGAGTCGGGAGGGGGGCACAATGAGCAGTTCTTC.